The 24 T cell receptor beta chains given below trace back to one sample, sequenced in a study of blood T cell repertoires in COVID-19. The repertoire was sequenced with immunoSEQ multiplex PCR; TCRdb's copy has only in-frame clones and lacks some. The sample lists some 200,000 clones, roughly 80% occurring once. Sequenced: peripheral blood. These receptors were obtained from a woman of 80 years or more with acute or convalescent COVID-19.

This clone was picked up a small number of times. The CDR3 DNA sequence: TGTGCCAGCAGCTCCGCGGCGAACACTGAAGCTTTCTTT. As protein: CASSSAANTEAFF. The chain carries TRBV7-2 and TRBJ1-1; D ambiguous. The CDR3 totals 13 residues. V lost 4 bases and J lost 1, with 7 bases in between. CDR1 and CDR2 from the germline V gene are SGHTA and FQGNSA.

V usage is TRBV30 and J usage is TRBJ1-2, with TRBD1 matching over 10 bases. The CDR3 extends over 13 amino acids. Germline loops: CDR1 GTSNPN, CDR2 SVGIG (reference sequence). Trimming took 7 bases from V and 5 from J; bases not matched to a gene: 7. The CDR3 sequence: CASERTGGYGYTF. The CDR3 DNA reads TGTGCCTCGGAGAGGACAGGGGGTTATGGCTACACCTTC.

This clone has more than one count but fewer than ten. The CDR3, as DNA: TGCAGCGTTGGACAGGGGGCAAGTCAGCCCCAGCATTTT. Residues: CSVGQGASQPQHF. The chain couples TRBV29-1 to TRBJ1-5; 10 nucleotides agree with TRBD1. The CDR3 length is 13 residues. Germline CDR1 SQVTM, CDR2 ANQGSEA. The V and J ends lost 4 bases and 6 bases, in that order; junction bases with no gene match: 3.

The V gene is TRBV7-2, the J gene TRBJ2-3; 9 bases are a match to TRBD2. CDR3 size: 15 residues. Unmatched junction bases numbered 6, after V lost 5 bases and J lost 3 bases. Looked up from germline, CDR1 is SGHTA and CDR2 is FQGNSA. CDR3 nucleotide sequence: TGTGCCAGCAGCAGTAGCGGGAGAACGACAGATACGCAGTATTTT. Translating gives CASSSSGRTTDTQYF.

The CDR3: CASSRGTDTQYF. CDR3 DNA: TGTGCCAGCAGTCGGGGCACAGATACGCAGTATTTT. The chain is built from TRBV27 and TRBJ2-3, with D hard to call. Trimming took off 5 bases at V and 1 base at J, with 4 bases between the two ends. CDR3 size: 12 residues. The germline V gene encodes CDR1 MNHEY and CDR2 SMNVEV (reference sequence).

This chain links TRBV29-1 with TRBJ2-7; weak D call: TRBD1 (7 bases). Trimming took 5 bases from V and 4 from J, leaving 15 bases between them. The CDR3 runs to 13 residues. Germline V gene lookup returns CDR1 SQVTM and CDR2 ANQGSEA. CDR3 DNA sequence: TGCAGCGTTCGACAGGGAGGAGGATACGAGCAGTACTTC. Protein product: CSVRQGGGYEQYF.

V usage is TRBV24-1 and J usage is TRBJ1-5; 10 bases align to TRBD1. V shed 3 bases and J 6 bases; nucleotides not matched to a gene: 7. The CDR3 is 16 amino acids. From germline, CDR1 is KGHDR and CDR2 SFDVKD. The CDR3 DNA reads as TGTGCCACCAGTGATGGGGGGACAGGGGTTGGTCAGCCCCAGCATTTT. Residues: CATSDGGTGVGQPQHF.

This clone is a singleton in its sample. The J gene is TRBJ1-6, the V gene TRBV21-1; the table assigns TRBD1, which was not confirmed against the DNA. TRBV21-1 is recorded as a pseudogene. This CDR3 contains 17 residues. The CDR3, as DNA: TGTGCCAGCAGCAAAGCTAGGCAGGGGGAAGTAGGTTCACCCCTCCACTTT. It encodes CASSKARQGEVGSPLHF.

V and J are TRBV20-1 and TRBJ1-2; D gene ambiguous. CDR3 length: 11 residues. Germline CDR1 DFQATT, CDR2 SNEGSKA (reference sequence). As DNA, the CDR3 is TGCTATTTCTCGGGTTCGGATGGCTACACCTTC. Amino acids: CYFSGSDGYTF.

The chain recombines TRBV18 with TRBJ1-1; perhaps TRBD1 as D (6 bases). CDR1 KGHSH and CDR2 LQKENI come from the germline V gene. The CDR3 covers 15 residues. Between the trimmed V and J ends, which lost 1 base and 3 bases, there was a span of 12 bases. The CDR3 sequence: CASSPLSQGDTEAFF. CDR3 nucleotide sequence: TGTGCCAGCTCACCACTTTCACAGGGAGACACTGAAGCTTTCTTT. Based on the CDR3 plus reference TRBV18 and TRBJ1-1, the full variable domain is NAGVMQNPRHLVRRRGQEARLRCSPMKGHSHVYWYRQLPEEGLKFMVYLQKENIIDESGMPKERFSAEFPKEGPSILRIQQVVRGDSAAYFCASSPLSQGDTEAFFGQGTRLTVV.

V and J are TRBV3-1 (or the pseudogene TRBV3-2) and TRBJ2-6; D not resolved. With 1 base removed from V and 1 base from J, the gap between germline ends came to 11 bases. Germline assignment: CDR1 LGHDT and CDR2 YNNKEL (reference sequence). The CDR3 is 17 residues long. The CDR3 reads CASSQGCSESGANVLTF. CDR3 nucleotides: TGTGCCAGCAGCCAAGGTTGTAGTGAGTCTGGGGCCAACGTCCTGACTTTC.

This rearrangement joins TRBV10-3 to TRBJ2-1; TRBD1 aligns across 7 bases. The trim removed 5 bases at V and 2 bases at J, leaving 6 bases unmatched. Germline-derived CDR1 and CDR2 are ENHRY and SYGVKD. This CDR3 comprises 15 residues. The CDR3 reads CAISNDRVPYNEQFF. The DNA of the CDR3 is TGTGCCATCAGTAATGACAGGGTCCCCTACAATGAGCAGTTCTTC.

This clone was seen just once. This rearrangement joins TRBV4-2 to TRBJ1-4, with D unresolved. The CDR3 length is 15 residues. Trimming pared 1 base from V and 7 bases from J, leaving 13 bases between. Germline lookup yields CDR1 LGHNA and CDR2 YNFKEQ. The CDR3 is CASSQAELRSEKLFF. CDR3 sequence (DNA): TGTGCCAGCAGCCAAGCTGAGCTCCGGAGTGAAAAACTGTTTTTT.

The sample holds a few counts of this clone. The gene calls are TRBV10-3 and TRBJ2-1, with D possibly being TRBD2 (6 bases). Germline CDR1 and CDR2: ENHRY and SYGVKD. V lost 4 bases, J lost 3 bases, and 10 bases lay in between. The CDR3 is made up of 14 amino acids. The CDR3 DNA sequence: TGTGCCATCAGTGGGCGGGGAGACTACAATGAGCAGTTCTTC. This sequence encodes CAISGRGDYNEQFF.

The rearrangement joins TRBV6-5 to TRBJ2-2, with 8 nucleotides matching TRBD2. CDR3 length equals 14 residues. Germline loops: CDR1 MNHEY, CDR2 SVGAGI. J lost 0 bases, V lost 10 bases, and 4 bases had no gene match. The CDR3 DNA reads TGTGCCACCCTAGCGGGTGCGAACACCGGGGAGCTGTTTTTT. Its translation is CATLAGANTGELFF.

The genes are TRBV24-1 and TRBJ1-5; 7 bases fit TRBD1. V was clipped by 10 bases and J by 6 bases; unmatched bases: 11. The germline V gene encodes CDR1 KGHDR and CDR2 SFDVKD. This CDR3 has 14 amino acids. CDR3 sequence reads: CATTATGFGQPQHF. DNA for the CDR3: TGTGCCACGACTGCGACAGGGTTCGGTCAGCCCCAGCATTTT.

The chain combines TRBV11-2 with TRBJ1-1; no definite D call. The CDR3 is 17 amino acids. The germline V and J ends were trimmed by 1 base and 0 bases, with 15 bases remaining between them. Germline CDR1 SGHAT, CDR2 FQNNGV. The chain's CDR3 is CASSLGGSGLLNTEAFF. CDR3 bases: TGTGCCAGCAGCTTAGGAGGGAGCGGGCTATTGAACACTGAAGCTTTCTTT. Full variable domain (missing parts from reference TRBV11-2 and TRBJ1-1): EAGVAQSPRYKIIEKRQSVAFWCNPISGHATLYWYQQILGQGPKLLIQFQNNGVVDDSQLPKDRFSAERLKGVDSTLKIQPAKLEDSAVYLCASSLGGSGLLNTEAFFGQGTRLTVV.

The chain carries TRBV4-3 and TRBJ1-4; 7 nucleotides line up with TRBD1. V shed 0 bases, J shed 4 bases, and the junction held 5 bases outside the gene matches. This CDR3 comprises 16 residues. Germline CDR1 and CDR2: LGHNA and YSLEER. The CDR3, as DNA: TGCGCCAGCAGCCAAGATCTGGGACAGCATAATGAAAAACTGTTTTTT. Encoded protein: CASSQDLGQHNEKLFF.

This rearrangement joins TRBV6-5 to TRBJ1-5, with 10 bases that match TRBD1. J was trimmed by 5 bases and V by 6 bases; bases with no gene match: 4. Germline V gene data show CDR1 as MNHEY and CDR2 as SVGAGI. The CDR3 is 14 residues long. CDR3 nucleotides: TGTGCCAGCAGGTCGACAGGGGGCTATCAGCCCCAGCATTTT. Its translation is CASRSTGGYQPQHF.

The rearrangement uses TRBV3-1 (or the pseudogene TRBV3-2) and TRBJ1-6; D uncertain. V was clipped by 0 bases and J by 6 bases, with 9 bases between them. This CDR3 is built from 15 residues. The germline gives CDR1 LGHDT, CDR2 YNNKEL (reference sequence). CDR3 nucleotides: TGTGCCAGCAGCCAAGAGGGAGGCTTTAATTCACCCCTCCACTTT. It encodes CASSQEGGFNSPLHF.

The gene calls are TRBV5-8 and TRBJ2-3; 8 positions agree with TRBD2. Germline-derived CDR1 and CDR2 are SGHTS and YDEGEE. Trimming at V came to 4 bases and at J to 4 bases, leaving 5 bases not matched to a gene. The CDR3 spans 14 residues. In DNA, the CDR3 is TGTGCCAGCAGCCGGGGGGGGACGCCAGATACGCAGTATTTT. Translating gives CASSRGGTPDTQYF.

The chain couples TRBV19 to TRBJ1-2, with 8 bases fitting TRBD1. After removal of 3 bases from V and 4 bases from J, the junction contained 4 bases not matched to a gene. Germline V CDR1 and CDR2: LNHDA, SQIVND (reference sequence). The CDR3 loop spans 14 amino acids. Here the CDR3 reads CASSISGTGYGYTF. Here the CDR3 DNA reads TGTGCCAGTAGTATCTCCGGGACAGGCTATGGCTACACCTTC.

The chain couples TRBV11-3 to TRBJ2-7; TRBD1 aligns across 7 bases. After removal of 5 bases from V and 5 bases from J, the junction contained 9 bases not matched to a gene. Germline V gene lookup returns CDR1 SGHNT and CDR2 YENEEA. The CDR3 totals 14 residues. The CDR3 sequence: CASSATDRVNEQYF. The CDR3 DNA follows: TGTGCCAGCAGCGCCACCGACAGGGTAAACGAGCAGTACTTC.

V and J are TRBV7-3 and TRBJ2-2; possible D gene TRBD2, 5 bases. V was trimmed by 2 bases and J by 0 bases, leaving 10 bases between them. The CDR3 is made up of 16 amino acids. Germline assignment: CDR1 SGHTA and CDR2 FQGTGA. CDR3 nucleotide sequence: TGTGCCAGCAGCTTATTTAGCGCAGCGAACACCGGGGAGCTGTTTTTT. This translates into CASSLFSAANTGELFF. The variable domain in full, completed from reference TRBV7-3 and TRBJ2-2, reads GAGVSQTPSNKVTEKGKYVELRCDPISGHTALYWYRQSLGQGPEFLIYFQGTGAADDSGLPNDRFFAVRPEGSVSTLKIQRTERGDSAVYLCASSLFSAANTGELFFGEGSRLTVL.